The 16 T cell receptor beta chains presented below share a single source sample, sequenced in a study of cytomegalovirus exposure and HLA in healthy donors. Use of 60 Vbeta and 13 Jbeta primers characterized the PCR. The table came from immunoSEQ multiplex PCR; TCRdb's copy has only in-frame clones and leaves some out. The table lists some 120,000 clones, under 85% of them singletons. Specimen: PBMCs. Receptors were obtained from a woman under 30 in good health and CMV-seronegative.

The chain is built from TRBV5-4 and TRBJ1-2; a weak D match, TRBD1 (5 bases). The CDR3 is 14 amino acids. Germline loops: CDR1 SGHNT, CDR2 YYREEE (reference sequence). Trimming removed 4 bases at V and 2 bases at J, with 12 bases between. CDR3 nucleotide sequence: TGTGCCAGCAGCATGGGGCTTACGAACTATGGCTACACCTTC. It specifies CASSMGLTNYGYTF.

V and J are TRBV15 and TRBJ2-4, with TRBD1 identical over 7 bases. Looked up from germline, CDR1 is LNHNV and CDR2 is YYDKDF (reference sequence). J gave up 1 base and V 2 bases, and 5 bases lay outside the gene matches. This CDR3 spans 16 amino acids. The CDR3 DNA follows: TGTGCCACCAGCAGAATGACAGGGAAGGCCAAAAACATTCAGTACTTC. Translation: CATSRMTGKAKNIQYF.

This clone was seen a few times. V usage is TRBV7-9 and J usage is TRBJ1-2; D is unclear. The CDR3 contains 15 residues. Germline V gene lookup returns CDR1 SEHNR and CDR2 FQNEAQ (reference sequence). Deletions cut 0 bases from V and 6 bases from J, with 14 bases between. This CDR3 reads CASSLAEGTIDGYTF. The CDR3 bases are TGTGCCAGCAGCTTAGCGGAGGGAACCATCGATGGCTACACCTTC.

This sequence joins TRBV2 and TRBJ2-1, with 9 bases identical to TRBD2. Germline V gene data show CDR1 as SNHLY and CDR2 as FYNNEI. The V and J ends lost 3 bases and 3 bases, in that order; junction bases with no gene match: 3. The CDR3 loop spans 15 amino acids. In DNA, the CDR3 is TGTGCCAGCAGTGACCTAGCGGGGCTCTACAATGAGCAGTTCTTC. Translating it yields CASSDLAGLYNEQFF.

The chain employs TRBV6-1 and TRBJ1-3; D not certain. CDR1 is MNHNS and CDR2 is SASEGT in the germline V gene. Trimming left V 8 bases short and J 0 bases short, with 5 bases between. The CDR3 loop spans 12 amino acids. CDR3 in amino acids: CASHSSGNTIYF. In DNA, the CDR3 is TGTGCCAGCCACAGCTCTGGAAACACCATATATTTT.

The CDR3 region is CASSYTGWQPQHF. The DNA of the CDR3 is TGTGCCAGCAGCTATACAGGGTGGCAGCCCCAGCATTTT. The chain recombines TRBV6-5 with TRBJ1-5; D is possibly TRBD1 (6 bases). Trimming removed 6 bases at V and 7 bases at J, with 13 bases between. Germline lookup yields CDR1 MNHEY and CDR2 SVGAGI. The CDR3 spans 13 residues.

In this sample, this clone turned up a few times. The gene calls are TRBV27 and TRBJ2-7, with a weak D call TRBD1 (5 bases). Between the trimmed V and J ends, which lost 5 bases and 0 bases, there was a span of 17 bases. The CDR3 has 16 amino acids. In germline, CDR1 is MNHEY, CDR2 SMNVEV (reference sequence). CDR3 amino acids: CASSLFPGPSSYEQYF. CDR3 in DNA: TGTGCCAGCAGTCTCTTCCCAGGGCCGAGCTCCTACGAGCAGTACTTC.

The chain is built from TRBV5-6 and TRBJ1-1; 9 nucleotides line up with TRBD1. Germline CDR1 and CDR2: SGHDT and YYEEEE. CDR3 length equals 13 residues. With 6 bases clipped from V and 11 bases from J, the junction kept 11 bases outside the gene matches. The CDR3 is CASKLQGARRAFF. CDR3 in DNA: TGTGCCAGCAAGCTACAGGGGGCGCGCAGGGCTTTCTTT.

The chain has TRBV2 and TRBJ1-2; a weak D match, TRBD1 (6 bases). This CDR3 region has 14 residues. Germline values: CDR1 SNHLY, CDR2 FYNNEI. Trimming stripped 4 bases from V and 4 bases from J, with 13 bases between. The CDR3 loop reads CASSARDTVYGYTF. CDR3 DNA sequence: TGTGCCAGCAGTGCCCGGGACACCGTCTATGGCTACACCTTC. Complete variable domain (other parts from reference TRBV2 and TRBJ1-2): EPEVTQTPSHQVTQMGQEVILRCVPISNHLYFYWYRQILGQKVEFLVSFYNNEISEKSEIFDDQFSVERPDGSNFTLKIRSTKLEDSAMYFCASSARDTVYGYTFGSGTRLTVV.

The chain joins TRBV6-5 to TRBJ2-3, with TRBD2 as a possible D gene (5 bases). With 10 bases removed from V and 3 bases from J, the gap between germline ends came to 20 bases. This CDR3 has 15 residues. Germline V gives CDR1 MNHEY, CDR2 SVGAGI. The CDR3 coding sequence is TGTGCCACCTCTCCCGCGGGTTACGGGACAGATACGCAGTATTTT. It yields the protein CATSPAGYGTDTQYF.

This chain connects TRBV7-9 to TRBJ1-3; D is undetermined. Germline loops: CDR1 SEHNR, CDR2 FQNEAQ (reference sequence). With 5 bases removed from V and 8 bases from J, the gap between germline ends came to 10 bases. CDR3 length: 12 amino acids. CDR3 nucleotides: TGTGCCAGCAGCCCCACCCCGGACACCATATATTTT. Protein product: CASSPTPDTIYF.

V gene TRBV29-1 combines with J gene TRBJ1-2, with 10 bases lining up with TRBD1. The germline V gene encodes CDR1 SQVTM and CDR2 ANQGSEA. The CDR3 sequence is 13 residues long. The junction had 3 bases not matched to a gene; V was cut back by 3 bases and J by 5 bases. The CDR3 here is CSVEGQGRYGYTF. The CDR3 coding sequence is TGCAGCGTTGAGGGACAGGGGAGGTATGGCTACACCTTC.

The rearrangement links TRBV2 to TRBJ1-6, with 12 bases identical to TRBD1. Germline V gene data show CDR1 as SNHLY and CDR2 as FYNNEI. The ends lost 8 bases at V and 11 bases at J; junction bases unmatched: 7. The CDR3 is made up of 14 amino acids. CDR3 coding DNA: TGTGCCAGCGGAAGGGACAGGGGGCTTACACCCCTCCACTTT. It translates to CASGRDRGLTPLHF.

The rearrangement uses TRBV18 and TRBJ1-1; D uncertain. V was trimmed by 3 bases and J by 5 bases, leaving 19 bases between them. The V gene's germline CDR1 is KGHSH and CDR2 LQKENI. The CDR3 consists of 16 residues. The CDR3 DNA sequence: TGTGCCAGCTCACCTGGGCCACTGAGGGTGAGGACTGAAGCTTTCTTT. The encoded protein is CASSPGPLRVRTEAFF. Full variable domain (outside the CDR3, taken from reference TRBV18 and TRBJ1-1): NAGVMQNPRHLVRRRGQEARLRCSPMKGHSHVYWYRQLPEEGLKFMVYLQKENIIDESGMPKERFSAEFPKEGPSILRIQQVVRGDSAAYFCASSPGPLRVRTEAFFGQGTRLTVV.

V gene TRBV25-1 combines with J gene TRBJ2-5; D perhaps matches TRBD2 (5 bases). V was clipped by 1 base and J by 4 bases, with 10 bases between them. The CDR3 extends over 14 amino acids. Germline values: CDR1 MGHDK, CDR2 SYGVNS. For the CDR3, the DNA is TGTGCCAGCAGTGAATTGAGGGTTTCAGAGACCCAGTACTTC. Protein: CASSELRVSETQYF. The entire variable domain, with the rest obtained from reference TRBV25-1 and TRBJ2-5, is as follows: EADIYQTPRYLVIGTGKKITLECSQTMGHDKMYWYQQDPGMELHLIHYSYGVNSTEKGDLSSESTVSRIRTEHFPLTLESARPSHTSQYLCASSELRVSETQYFGPGTRLLVL.

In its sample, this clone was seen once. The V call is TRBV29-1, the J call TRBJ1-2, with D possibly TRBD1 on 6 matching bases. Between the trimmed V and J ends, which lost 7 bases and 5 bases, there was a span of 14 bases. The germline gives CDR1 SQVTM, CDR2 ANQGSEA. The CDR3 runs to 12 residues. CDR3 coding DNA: TGCAGCGCAGGGGACAAACTTTATGGCTACACCTTC. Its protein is CSAGDKLYGYTF.